A selection of T cell receptor beta chains follows, all from one sample in a study of T cell repertoires in cytomegalovirus infection. Each CDR3 protein gets one entry after TCRdb re-called the reads with MiXCR. The table lists about 740,000 distinct CDR3 sequences, 35% to 45% of them singletons. The sequencing sample was made of PBMCs. These receptors were taken from a human donor in good health (CMV status not recorded). Some clones in this sample may be carry-over from other donors' samples. Each CDR3 is given with its conserved first and last residue. D genes are given only for firm matches. Clone size is stated in some rows and not others, as once, few, many or a class when expanded.

abundance: -
d_gene: -
j_gene: TRBJ2-4
v_gene: TRBV19
CDR3nt: TGTGCCAGTAGTACAGACCGATTCCAAAACATTCAGTACTTC
CDR3aa: CASSTDRFQNIQYF

abundance: many
d_gene: TRBD1
j_gene: TRBJ1-1
v_gene: TRBV7-9
CDR3nt: TGTGCCAGCAGCTTTCCGGGACAGGGTGGCGGTGAGGCTTTCTTT
CDR3aa: CASSFPGQGGGEAFF

abundance: few
d_gene: -
j_gene: TRBJ2-7
v_gene: TRBV28
CDR3nt: TGTGCCAGCTCTCTGAGAGGGGGGGACGAGCAGTACTTC
CDR3aa: CASSLRGGDEQYF

abundance: -
d_gene: -
j_gene: TRBJ1-4
v_gene: TRBV4-1
CDR3nt: TGCGACAGCAGCCAAGTACCCGGGGATGGTGAAAAACTGTTTTTT
CDR3aa: CDSSQVPGDGEKLFF

abundance: few
d_gene: -
j_gene: TRBJ2-3
v_gene: TRBV7-6
CDR3nt: TGTGCCAGCAGCTTAGGGGGTTTCAGGGTCACAGATACGCAGTATTTT
CDR3aa: CASSLGGFRVTDTQYF

abundance: -
d_gene: -
j_gene: TRBJ1-6
v_gene: TRBV20-1
CDR3nt: TGCAGTGCTAGAGGGCCAGATTTTAATTCACCCCTCCACTTT
CDR3aa: CSARGPDFNSPLHF

abundance: -
d_gene: -
j_gene: TRBJ2-3
v_gene: TRBV6-4
CDR3nt: TGTGCCAGCAGTGCTAGCAGCACAGATACGCAGTATTTT
CDR3aa: CASSASSTDTQYF

abundance: -
d_gene: -
j_gene: TRBJ2-7
v_gene: TRBV28
CDR3nt: TGTGCCAGCAGTGTAGGTAGGGACATCCAGTCGAAAGAGCAGTACTTC
CDR3aa: CASSVGRDIQSKEQYF

abundance: few
d_gene: -
j_gene: TRBJ2-5
v_gene: TRBV6-1
CDR3nt: TGTGCCAGCAGTCACGGAGGGGGGAGCCAAGAGACCCAGTACTTC
CDR3aa: CASSHGGGSQETQYF

abundance: -
d_gene: TRBD1
j_gene: TRBJ1-2
v_gene: TRBV28
CDR3nt: TGTGCCAGCAGCTCAGACAGGGGACCCGCGCAGCAGAACTATGGCTACACCTTC
CDR3aa: CASSSDRGPAQQNYGYTF

abundance: few
d_gene: TRBD2
j_gene: TRBJ2-2
v_gene: TRBV27
CDR3nt: TGTGCCAGCAGTTTGTGGCGGGGGGTATCCACCGGGGAGCTGTTTTTT
CDR3aa: CASSLWRGVSTGELFF

abundance: once
d_gene: -
j_gene: TRBJ2-1
v_gene: TRBV7-9
CDR3nt: TGTGCCAGCAGCCCCGAGGTGGCTTGGCAGTTCTTC
CDR3aa: CASSPEVAWQFF

abundance: few
d_gene: TRBD1
j_gene: TRBJ2-5
v_gene: TRBV7-9
CDR3nt: TGTGCCAGCAGCTTCACAGGGGGAATGGAGACCCAGTACTTC
CDR3aa: CASSFTGGMETQYF

abundance: -
d_gene: TRBD1
j_gene: TRBJ1-4
v_gene: TRBV12-3/TRBV12-4
CDR3nt: TGTGCCAGCAGTTTGAGGACAGGGAACGAAAAACTGTTTTTT
CDR3aa: CASSLRTGNEKLFF

abundance: once
d_gene: -
j_gene: TRBJ1-4
v_gene: TRBV19
CDR3nt: TGTGCCAGTAGTATAGCCCGGAGGCCTAATGAAAAACTGTTTTTT
CDR3aa: CASSIARRPNEKLFF

abundance: once
d_gene: -
j_gene: TRBJ2-3
v_gene: TRBV20-1
CDR3nt: TGCAGTGGTCTTACAGGGTTCACAGATACGCAGTATTTT
CDR3aa: CSGLTGFTDTQYF

abundance: -
d_gene: TRBD1
j_gene: TRBJ2-2
v_gene: TRBV27
CDR3nt: TGTGCCAGCAGTTTACTCCGGACAGGGGGCACCGGGGAGCTGTTTTTT
CDR3aa: CASSLLRTGGTGELFF

abundance: -
d_gene: TRBD2
j_gene: TRBJ2-1
v_gene: TRBV28
CDR3nt: TGTGCCAGCAGTTCCCAACAGCGGGGGGGCTCTAAGCAGTTCTTC
CDR3aa: CASSSQQRGGSKQFF

abundance: once
d_gene: -
j_gene: TRBJ2-7
v_gene: TRBV6-2/TRBV6-3
CDR3nt: TGTGCCAGCAGGCCTCCTCGCGGGTTGTCCTACGAGCAGTACTTC
CDR3aa: CASRPPRGLSYEQYF

abundance: -
d_gene: -
j_gene: TRBJ2-1
v_gene: TRBV11-3
CDR3nt: TGTGCCAGCAGCTCGCCCGGGACGGCTCGATTCTTC
CDR3aa: CASSSPGTARFF

abundance: -
d_gene: -
j_gene: TRBJ1-1
v_gene: TRBV12-3/TRBV12-4
CDR3nt: TGTGCCAGAAGTCTGGGTGGCACTGAAGCTTTCTTT
CDR3aa: CARSLGGTEAFF

abundance: -
d_gene: TRBD1
j_gene: TRBJ1-3
v_gene: TRBV11-2
CDR3nt: TGTGCCAGCAGCTCGACCCGGACAGGGGGAAACACCATATATTTT
CDR3aa: CASSSTRTGGNTIYF

abundance: -
d_gene: -
j_gene: TRBJ1-1
v_gene: TRBV6-5
CDR3nt: TGTGCCAGCAGTGACAAGACCGCGCCTCCGACCACTGAAGCTTTCTTT
CDR3aa: CASSDKTAPPTTEAFF

abundance: -
d_gene: TRBD1
j_gene: TRBJ1-1
v_gene: TRBV5-1
CDR3nt: TGCGCCAGCAGCGTGGGACAGAGGAACACTGAAGCTTTCTTT
CDR3aa: CASSVGQRNTEAFF

abundance: -
d_gene: TRBD2
j_gene: TRBJ2-1
v_gene: TRBV6-1
CDR3nt: TGTGCCAGCAGATCCCTAGCGGTCTCCTACAATGAGCAGTTCTTC
CDR3aa: CASRSLAVSYNEQFF

abundance: few
d_gene: TRBD1
j_gene: TRBJ2-7
v_gene: TRBV7-6
CDR3nt: TGTGCCAGCAGCCTCTCGACAGGGGAGGACGAGCAGTACTTC
CDR3aa: CASSLSTGEDEQYF

abundance: once
d_gene: TRBD2
j_gene: TRBJ2-2
v_gene: TRBV18
CDR3nt: TGTGCCAGCTCTACTAGCGGGAGTGGATCCGGGGAGCTGTTTTTT
CDR3aa: CASSTSGSGSGELFF

abundance: -
d_gene: -
j_gene: TRBJ2-2
v_gene: TRBV15
CDR3nt: TGTGCCACCAGCACAGGGGCCGGGGAGCTGTTTTTT
CDR3aa: CATSTGAGELFF

abundance: many
d_gene: -
j_gene: TRBJ1-1
v_gene: TRBV7-8
CDR3nt: TGTGCCAGCAGCACTACAAGATTTGAAGCTTTCTTT
CDR3aa: CASSTTRFEAFF

abundance: few
d_gene: TRBD2
j_gene: TRBJ2-7
v_gene: TRBV20-1
CDR3nt: TGCAGTGCTAGAGTACTAGCGGGCTTCTACGAGCAGTACTTC
CDR3aa: CSARVLAGFYEQYF

abundance: few
d_gene: -
j_gene: TRBJ1-1
v_gene: TRBV7-8
CDR3nt: TGTGCCAGCGTTAACGGTCGGACAGAGAAGAACACTGAAGCTTTCTTT
CDR3aa: CASVNGRTEKNTEAFF

abundance: -
d_gene: -
j_gene: TRBJ2-3
v_gene: TRBV3-1
CDR3nt: TGTGCCAGCAGCCAGTCTCTACGCACAGATACGCAGTATTTT
CDR3aa: CASSQSLRTDTQYF

abundance: -
d_gene: -
j_gene: TRBJ1-1
v_gene: TRBV7-3
CDR3nt: TGTGCCAGCAGCTTAACGAGGGACTTGAACACTGAAGCTTTCTTT
CDR3aa: CASSLTRDLNTEAFF

abundance: -
d_gene: TRBD1
j_gene: TRBJ1-2
v_gene: TRBV20-1
CDR3nt: TGCAGTGCTGACAGGGGTAGCTATGGCTACACCTTC
CDR3aa: CSADRGSYGYTF

abundance: -
d_gene: TRBD2
j_gene: TRBJ2-3
v_gene: TRBV5-6
CDR3nt: TGTGCCAGCAGCTTGGCAGCGGGGGCTGGAGATACGCAGTATTTT
CDR3aa: CASSLAAGAGDTQYF

abundance: many
d_gene: TRBD2
j_gene: TRBJ2-7
v_gene: TRBV7-2
CDR3nt: TGTGCCAGCAGCTATGGACTAGCGGGAGGGAGCTCCTACGAGCAGTACTTC
CDR3aa: CASSYGLAGGSSYEQYF

abundance: few
d_gene: -
j_gene: TRBJ2-7
v_gene: TRBV12-3/TRBV12-4
CDR3nt: TGTGCCAGCAGTTTAGCGGGCGAGAGCTCCTACGAGCAGTACTTC
CDR3aa: CASSLAGESSYEQYF

abundance: few
d_gene: -
j_gene: TRBJ2-4
v_gene: TRBV7-8
CDR3nt: TGTGCCAGCAGCTTAGAGGGGCGTGGAGGGAACATTCAGTACTTC
CDR3aa: CASSLEGRGGNIQYF

abundance: -
d_gene: -
j_gene: TRBJ1-4
v_gene: TRBV28
CDR3nt: TGTGCCAGCAAAAAAAGGGCCGGAGTTAATGAAAAACTGTTTTTT
CDR3aa: CASKKRAGVNEKLFF

abundance: -
d_gene: -
j_gene: TRBJ1-3
v_gene: TRBV6-1
CDR3nt: TGTGCCAGCAGTCCAGCAGACCTCTCTGGAAACACCATATATTTT
CDR3aa: CASSPADLSGNTIYF

abundance: few
d_gene: -
j_gene: TRBJ2-7
v_gene: TRBV28
CDR3nt: TGTGCCAGCAGTTCCCCCCCCGGCCGTACTTACGAGCAGTACTTC
CDR3aa: CASSSPPGRTYEQYF

abundance: few
d_gene: -
j_gene: TRBJ1-5
v_gene: TRBV28
CDR3nt: TGTGCCAGCAGTTCCGACAGGTGGAATCAGCCCCAGCATTTT
CDR3aa: CASSSDRWNQPQHF

abundance: -
d_gene: TRBD2
j_gene: TRBJ2-2
v_gene: TRBV20-1
CDR3nt: TGCAGTGCGACCCGGGGGGAGAACACCGGGGAGCTGTTTTTT
CDR3aa: CSATRGENTGELFF

abundance: -
d_gene: -
j_gene: TRBJ1-6
v_gene: TRBV28
CDR3nt: TGTGCCAGCAGTTTAGATCCCCCGGGCCCTAGCTCCTATAATTCACCCCTCCACTTT
CDR3aa: CASSLDPPGPSSYNSPLHF

abundance: -
d_gene: -
j_gene: TRBJ1-1
v_gene: TRBV2
CDR3nt: TGTGCCAGCAGTGTTGACAAGGTCGTTCATGAAGCTTTCTTT
CDR3aa: CASSVDKVVHEAFF

abundance: -
d_gene: -
j_gene: TRBJ1-5
v_gene: TRBV7-2
CDR3nt: TGTGCCAGCAGCGTTACACGGTCCCAAGAACAGCCCCAGCATTTT
CDR3aa: CASSVTRSQEQPQHF

abundance: -
d_gene: -
j_gene: TRBJ1-4
v_gene: TRBV24-1
CDR3nt: TGTGCCACCAGTACTTCCCGTAATGAAAAACTGTTTTTT
CDR3aa: CATSTSRNEKLFF

abundance: -
d_gene: TRBD1
j_gene: TRBJ2-3
v_gene: TRBV9
CDR3nt: TGTGCCAGCAGCGTACGACAGGGCCGCACAGATACGCAGTATTTT
CDR3aa: CASSVRQGRTDTQYF

abundance: -
d_gene: TRBD2
j_gene: TRBJ2-7
v_gene: TRBV9
CDR3nt: TGTGCCAGCAGCCCCGGGGGGGGGCAGGGTGGATACGAGCAGTACTTC
CDR3aa: CASSPGGGQGGYEQYF

abundance: -
d_gene: TRBD1
j_gene: TRBJ1-4
v_gene: TRBV28
CDR3nt: TGTGCCAGCAGACCCGGGACAGGGGAAGAAAAACTGTTTTTT
CDR3aa: CASRPGTGEEKLFF

abundance: few
d_gene: TRBD1
j_gene: TRBJ1-2
v_gene: TRBV28
CDR3nt: TGTGCCAGTTTACAGGGGTGGGGCTACACCTTC
CDR3aa: CASLQGWGYTF

abundance: few
d_gene: TRBD2
j_gene: TRBJ2-1
v_gene: TRBV19
CDR3nt: TGTGCCAGCGAGCGGGAGGCACCGAACAATGAGCAGTTCTTC
CDR3aa: CASEREAPNNEQFF

abundance: -
d_gene: TRBD1
j_gene: TRBJ1-2
v_gene: TRBV11-2
CDR3nt: TGTGCCAGCAGCCGATGGACAGGGGGCGGCTACACCTTC
CDR3aa: CASSRWTGGGYTF